This T cell receptor (beta chain) was sequenced in a study of OX40 agonist ivuxolimab in advanced cancers. Findings and caveats of the study: Averaged across samples, CD8+ T cells carried more expanded clones than CD4+ did. Nonresponders included some who also had low normalized T-cell clonal expansion.

CDR1 SGHRS and CDR2 YFSETQ come from the germline V gene. This CDR3 comprises 16 residues. Unmatched junction bases numbered 11, after V lost 4 bases and J lost 1 base. About this clone itself: Its antigen is currently unknown.

Method: immunoSEQ multiplex PCR; TCRdb's copy keeps in-frame clones and lacks some. The sample carries tens of thousands of clones, approximately 91% recorded once. The chain is built from TRBV5-1 and TRBJ2-7; the match to TRBD2 covers 7 bases. Sequencing was performed on CD4+ or CD8+ T cells sorted from blood, taken in a trial of the OX40 agonist ivuxolimab. The sequence was collected from an adult with an advanced solid tumor such as melanoma, head and neck, liver or kidney cancer. In nucleotides, the CDR3 is TGCGCCAGCAGCCCAGGTGGTGCGGGAGAATCCTACGAGCAGTACTTC. Protein sequence: CASSPGGAGESYEQYF.